This passage covers 29 T cell receptor beta chains from one sample sequenced in a study of neoadjuvant anti-PD-1 for oral cavity cancer. Documented time point: after neoadjuvant nivolumab, at surgical resection. Measured with immunoSEQ multiplex PCR; TCRdb has only the in-frame clones, and not every one. The table lists about 14,000 clones, 70% to 85% of them singletons, with approximately 2.3% in the top ten. Sequenced here: PBMCs, sampled after nivolumab (anti-PD-1) treatment. The receptor set was obtained from a person aged 35 to 85 with oral cavity squamous cell carcinoma.

The chain combines TRBV19 with TRBJ1-5, with 10 nucleotides matching TRBD1. J lost 6 bases, V lost 5 bases, and 4 bases had no gene match. This CDR3 is built from 14 residues. The germline V gene has CDR1 LNHDA and CDR2 SQIVND (reference sequence). Written as DNA, the CDR3 is TGTGCCAGTAGTCGACAGGGGGCTTTTCAGCCCCAGCATTTT. This gives the protein CASSRQGAFQPQHF.

The rearrangement joins TRBV7-8 to TRBJ2-3, with 8 bases matching TRBD1. The germline V gene encodes CDR1 SGHVS and CDR2 FQNEAQ. CDR3 length: 17 residues. Germline trimming cut 5 bases from V and 2 bases from J; bases unmatched to any gene: 12. The CDR3 spells CASSVRIRGRDTDTQYF. In nucleotides, the CDR3 is TGTGCCAGCAGCGTTCGGATCAGGGGGCGAGACACAGATACGCAGTATTTT.

The V call is TRBV7-9, the J call TRBJ2-7, with TRBD2 as a possible D gene (6 bases). This CDR3 is 15 amino acids long. Looked up from germline, CDR1 is SEHNR and CDR2 is FQNEAQ (reference sequence). Trimming removed 5 bases from V and 3 bases from J, with 17 bases in between. CDR3 sequence reads: CASSPGVSPLYEQYF. The CDR3 DNA reads as TGTGCCAGCAGCCCGGGGGTATCCCCCCTCTACGAGCAGTACTTC.

The rearrangement uses TRBV19 and TRBJ1-1; 7 positions agree with TRBD1. The germline V gene has CDR1 LNHDA and CDR2 SQIVND (reference sequence). This CDR3 comprises 13 residues. The trim removed 3 bases at V and 5 bases at J, leaving 3 bases unmatched. CDR3 sequence reads: CASSIKGATEAFF. The CDR3 DNA sequence: TGTGCCAGTAGTATTAAGGGGGCAACTGAAGCTTTCTTT.

The chain recombines TRBV7-9 with TRBJ1-5, with D perhaps matching TRBD1 (5 bases). The germline CDR1 and CDR2 sequences are SEHNR and FQNEAQ (reference sequence). The CDR3 consists of 17 residues. V lost 4 bases, J lost 1 base, and 17 bases lay in between. CDR3 in DNA: TGTGCCAGCAGCTCCCTGGGGGTACCGGAGAGCAATCAGCCCCAGCATTTT. Translation: CASSSLGVPESNQPQHF.

This clone was recorded only once. This chain joins TRBV10-3 and TRBJ2-3; TRBD2 is a possible D gene (6 bases). Germline V gives CDR1 ENHRY, CDR2 SYGVKD. V was pared by 0 bases and J by 2 bases, with 12 bases between. The CDR3 contains 16 residues. The CDR3 DNA follows: TGTGCCATCAGTGAGTCTTGGAAGCGGGTCACAGATACGCAGTATTTT. This encodes CAISESWKRVTDTQYF.

V is TRBV11-2 and J is TRBJ1-1, with no clear D. The CDR3 loop spans 12 amino acids. V dropped 5 bases and J dropped 5 bases, with 9 bases sitting between them. The germline CDR1 and CDR2 sequences are SGHAT and FQNNGV. The CDR3 DNA follows: TGTGCCAGCAGCCGATCAGGAACTGAAGCTTTCTTT. It codes for CASSRSGTEAFF.

In DNA form, the CDR3 reads TGTGCCAGCAGCTTAACAGGCCGCTCCTACAATGAGCAGTTCTTC. Translating gives CASSLTGRSYNEQFF. This chain connects TRBV7-3 to TRBJ2-1; D is undetermined. The V gene lost 0 bases and the J gene lost 0 bases, with 6 bases spanning the gap. Germline V lookup: CDR1 SGHTA, CDR2 FQGTGA. This CDR3 has 15 amino acids.

This clone is a singleton in its sample. The rearrangement uses TRBV28 and TRBJ2-5; D is unresolved. Germline assignment: CDR1 MDHEN and CDR2 SYDVKM. Trimming cost V 2 bases and J 4 bases, with 8 bases left between them. CDR3 size: 13 residues. The CDR3 DNA is TGTGCCAGCAGTTTACCCAAACCAGAGACCCAGTACTTC. Translated: CASSLPKPETQYF.

This chain uses TRBV19 with TRBJ1-1, with no clear D. Germline CDR1 reads LNHDA; CDR2 reads SQIVND (reference sequence). The ends were cut back, 4 bases at V and 7 bases at J, with 7 bases in the middle. This CDR3 is built from 11 residues. The CDR3 nucleotides read TGTGCCAGTAGTAACACGTTTGAAGCTTTCTTT. Translation: CASSNTFEAFF.

The chain is built from TRBV5-4 and TRBJ2-6; D remains ambiguous. This CDR3 comprises 16 residues. V was pared by 4 bases and J by 1 base, with 12 bases between. Germline values: CDR1 SGHNT, CDR2 YYREEE (reference sequence). The CDR3 DNA reads TGTGCCAGCAGCGCCCCCCTCCGGTCTGGGGCCAACGTCCTGACTTTC. Its protein is CASSAPLRSGANVLTF.

The chain joins TRBV20-1 to TRBJ2-5; D is ambiguous. Trimming took 6 bases from V and 4 from J, leaving 9 bases between them. Per germline, CDR1 DFQATT and CDR2 SNEGSKA (reference sequence). The CDR3 has 11 amino acids. CDR3 coding DNA: TGCAGTGCCGCATTAGGAGAGACCCAGTACTTC. It codes for CSAALGETQYF.

The chain combines TRBV15 with TRBJ1-5; D is perhaps TRBD1 (6 bases). Germline CDR1 is LNHNV and CDR2 is YYDKDF (reference sequence). CDR3 length: 18 amino acids. Between the trimmed V and J ends, which lost 1 base and 1 base, there was a span of 17 bases. CDR3 DNA sequence: TGTGCCACCAGCAGAGCCATCAGGGGATGGGGCAGCAATCAGCCCCAGCATTTT. This sequence encodes CATSRAIRGWGSNQPQHF.

The gene calls are TRBV9 and TRBJ2-3; 7 nucleotides match TRBD1. The V gene end was trimmed by 5 bases and the J gene end by 3 bases; junction bases not matched to a gene: 3. The germline CDR1 and CDR2 sequences are SGDLS and YYNGEE. The CDR3 is made up of 13 amino acids. CDR3 residues: CASSPGGTDTQYF. The CDR3 DNA reads TGTGCCAGCAGTCCAGGGGGTACAGATACGCAGTATTTT.

This sequence joins TRBV5-6 and TRBJ2-5, with 8 bases matching TRBD2. The CDR3 has 14 amino acids. Germline trimming cut 2 bases from V and 5 bases from J; bases unmatched to any gene: 5. Germline values: CDR1 SGHDT, CDR2 YYEEEE. CDR3 loop: CASSLAGARETQYF. For the CDR3, the DNA is TGTGCCAGCAGCTTAGCGGGAGCGAGGGAGACCCAGTACTTC.

CDR3 amino acids: CASSPLAQGTTYEQYF. The CDR3 DNA reads as TGTGCCAGCTCACCACTTGCGCAGGGAACAACCTACGAGCAGTACTTC. This rearrangement joins TRBV18 to TRBJ2-7, with D perhaps matching TRBD1 (5 bases). The V end was cut by 1 base, the J end by 2 bases, with 15 bases between. This CDR3 contains 16 residues. In germline, CDR1 is KGHSH, CDR2 LQKENI.

V is TRBV30 and J is TRBJ2-1; TRBD2 matches at 12 bases. From germline, CDR1 is GTSNPN and CDR2 SVGIG (reference sequence). The CDR3 consists of 15 residues. With V trimmed by 3 bases and J by 7 bases, 7 bases remained unmatched. Here the CDR3 reads CAWRRLAGVRNEQFF. The CDR3 DNA is TGTGCCTGGAGGCGACTAGCGGGAGTTAGGAATGAGCAGTTCTTC.

CDR3 sequence reads: CASSIQGQWNQPQHF. CDR3 sequence (DNA): TGTGCCAGTAGTATTCAGGGGCAATGGAATCAGCCCCAGCATTTT. The V call is TRBV19, the J call TRBJ1-5; possible D gene TRBD1, 6 bases. V lost 3 bases, J lost 4 bases, and 13 bases lay in between. CDR3 length: 15 residues. Germline CDR1 is LNHDA and CDR2 is SQIVND (reference sequence).

The chain combines TRBV27 with TRBJ2-5; 7 nucleotides line up with TRBD2. The CDR3 covers 15 residues. The germline gives CDR1 MNHEY, CDR2 SMNVEV (reference sequence). The ends lost 4 bases at V and 5 bases at J; junction bases unmatched: 10. The CDR3 sequence is CASSSPGSGRETQYF. The CDR3 bases are TGTGCCAGCAGTTCCCCCGGTAGCGGGCGGGAGACCCAGTACTTC.

The V gene is TRBV11-2, the J gene TRBJ2-1; D is unclear. Germline V lookup: CDR1 SGHAT, CDR2 FQNNGV. Trimming stripped 5 bases from V and 6 bases from J, with 8 bases between. CDR3 length: 12 amino acids. The CDR3 reads CASSRSINEQFF. The CDR3 DNA is TGTGCCAGCAGCCGTTCGATCAATGAGCAGTTCTTC.

This chain uses TRBV28 with TRBJ2-3, with TRBD2 as a possible D gene (5 bases). V shed 1 base and J shed 4 bases, with 9 bases lying between them. From germline, CDR1 is MDHEN and CDR2 SYDVKM. The CDR3 totals 14 residues. The CDR3 coding sequence is TGTGCCAGCAGTTTATCGGGGTCTCCAGATACGCAGTATTTT. This translates into CASSLSGSPDTQYF.

The CDR3 is CASSQELSRSGNTIYF. Written as DNA, the CDR3 is TGTGCCAGCAGCCAAGAGTTGTCTCGCTCTGGAAACACCATATATTTT. V and J are TRBV4-2 and TRBJ1-3, with unresolved D. The CDR3 spans 16 residues. The germline gives CDR1 LGHNA, CDR2 YNFKEQ. V was clipped by 0 bases and J by 0 bases, with 9 bases between them.

The chain links TRBV2 to TRBJ1-5; D gene ambiguous. Trimming cost V 6 bases and J 5 bases, with 20 bases left between them. CDR1 is SNHLY and CDR2 is FYNNEI in the germline V gene. The CDR3 consists of 16 residues. CDR3 nucleotides: TGTGCCAGCAGAAAAAGTGACACGGGGTTACATCAGCCCCAGCATTTT. It translates to CASRKSDTGLHQPQHF.

V and J are TRBV5-1 and TRBJ2-5; tentative D call: TRBD1 (5 bases). The V gene lost 2 bases and the J gene lost 5 bases, with 13 bases spanning the gap. CDR1 is SGHRS and CDR2 is YFSETQ in the germline V gene. CDR3 length: 14 amino acids. The CDR3 region has the DNA TGCGCCAGCAGCTTCGGACACGGCAGGGAGACCCAGTACTTC. It encodes CASSFGHGRETQYF.

The V gene is TRBV6-4, the J gene TRBJ2-1, with D possibly TRBD2 on 5 matching bases. V was trimmed by 0 bases and J by 7 bases, leaving 10 bases between them. The germline CDR1 and CDR2 sequences are MRHNA and SNTAGT. There are 14 residues in the CDR3. Written as DNA, the CDR3 is TGTGCCAGCAGTGACTCCCTGCGGGCGAATGAGCAGTTCTTC. It encodes CASSDSLRANEQFF.

V and J are TRBV7-8 and TRBJ1-4, with TRBD1 matching over 9 bases. This CDR3 has 16 amino acids. Germline assignment: CDR1 SGHVS and CDR2 FQNEAQ. V trimming: 2 bases; J trimming: 6 bases; junction bases outside the gene matches: 7. The CDR3: CASSLLNRGLDEKLFF. The CDR3 bases are TGTGCCAGCAGCTTATTAAACAGGGGGCTGGATGAAAAACTGTTTTTT.

The CDR3 here is CASRKDSYNEQFF. For the CDR3, the DNA is TGTGCCAGCAGGAAGGACAGCTACAATGAGCAGTTCTTC. The rearrangement joins TRBV25-1 to TRBJ2-1; tentatively, D is TRBD1 (6 bases). The CDR3 contains 13 residues. The V end was cut by 6 bases, the J end by 3 bases, with 9 bases between. Germline CDR1 reads MGHDK; CDR2 reads SYGVNS.

The chain combines TRBV5-1 with TRBJ1-2; TRBD1 matches 7 bases. The J segment lost 8 bases and the V segment lost 0 bases, leaving 4 bases of the junction unmatched. Germline V gene sequence: CDR1 SGHRS, CDR2 YFSETQ. CDR3 length: 13 amino acids. This CDR3 reads CASSLGGGDGYTF. CDR3 DNA sequence: TGCGCCAGCAGCTTGGGAGGGGGCGACGGCTACACCTTC.

This rearrangement joins TRBV29-1 to TRBJ1-5; 7 bases are shared with TRBD1. Germline CDR1 and CDR2: SQVTM and ANQGSEA. The CDR3 is 13 residues long. V dropped 7 bases and J dropped 6; count of bases not matched to a gene: 9. This chain's CDR3 is CSGMTGFGQPQHF. The DNA for the CDR3 is TGCAGCGGAATGACAGGGTTTGGTCAGCCCCAGCATTTT.